Shown below are 23 T cell receptor beta chains from a single sample sequenced in a study of CD8 T cells in ankylosing spondylitis. TCRdb processed the 5' RACE reads anew with MiXCR; each CDR3 protein has one entry. The sample records 180,000 or so distinct CDR3 sequences, roughly 10% being singletons. The specimen sequenced was blood, either unsorted or a sorted T cell fraction (not recorded which). These receptors originate from a male donor with ankylosing spondylitis or in good health (not recorded which).

This clonotype was picked up many times. The chain employs TRBV5-1 and TRBJ2-3, with TRBD2 matching over 14 bases. The CDR3 runs 18 residues. Unmatched junction bases numbered 5, after V lost 1 base and J lost 1 base. Looked up from germline, CDR1 is SGHRS and CDR2 is YFSETQ. The CDR3 nucleotides are TGCGCCAGCAGCTTGAAGGGACTAGCGGGAGAACGCACAGATACGCAGTATTTT. Translation: CASSLKGLAGERTDTQYF.

The chain employs TRBV19 and TRBJ2-5, with a possible D match to TRBD1 (6 bases). Deletions cut 9 bases from V and 5 bases from J, with 22 bases between. The CDR3 runs 15 residues. CDR1 and CDR2 from the germline V gene are LNHDA and SQIVND (reference sequence). In DNA form, the CDR3 reads TGTGCCAGCCAGGCTGGGGCAGGGGACACGGAGACCCAGTACTTC. Translated: CASQAGAGDTETQYF.

This clonotype has more than one count but fewer than ten. In nucleotides, the CDR3 is TGCAGCGTTGAAGACAGCAGTGGCTACACCTTC. This sequence encodes CSVEDSSGYTF. The J gene is TRBJ1-2, the V gene TRBV29-1; no clear D gene. The germline V and J ends were trimmed by 0 bases and 7 bases, with 6 bases remaining between them. Per the germline V gene, CDR1 is SQVTM and CDR2 is ANQGSEA. CDR3 length equals 11 residues.

This clonotype was seen at least ten times. The V call is TRBV20-1, the J call TRBJ2-5; D ambiguous. The CDR3 spans 12 residues. V gave up 1 base and J gave up 5 bases, with 8 bases separating them. CDR1 is DFQATT and CDR2 is SNEGSKA in the germline V gene (reference sequence). CDR3 nucleotides: TGCAGTGCTAGAGCGGCCGGGGAGACCCAGTACTTC. Its protein product is CSARAAGETQYF.

The CDR3 loop is CSAVDSGGVQETQYF. DNA of the CDR3: TGCAGTGCCGTCGATAGCGGGGGGGTTCAAGAGACCCAGTACTTC. This chain links TRBV20-1 with TRBJ2-5; 11 bases align to TRBD2. Germline trimming cut 6 bases from V and 2 bases from J; bases unmatched to any gene: 8. This CDR3 contains 15 residues. Germline-derived CDR1 and CDR2 are DFQATT and SNEGSKA (reference sequence).

This clonotype was detected only a few times. V usage is TRBV11-2 and J usage is TRBJ2-7, with TRBD1 identical over 10 bases. The CDR3 consists of 13 residues. The germline gives CDR1 SGHAT, CDR2 FQNNGV. V was pared by 7 bases and J by 7 bases, with 7 bases of the junction left unmatched. The CDR3 DNA is TGTGCCAGCACCCAGGGACAGGGGAGGGAGCAGTACTTC. This encodes CASTQGQGREQYF.

This clonotype has a count of ten or more. V usage is TRBV6-1 and J usage is TRBJ1-2; possibly TRBD1 for D (6 bases). The germline V gene encodes CDR1 MNHNS and CDR2 SASEGT. This CDR3 is built from 15 residues. Trimming removed 6 bases from V and 3 bases from J, with 17 bases in between. The CDR3 DNA reads TGTGCCAGCAGGGCGTCGGTGGGGGGCGACTATGGCTACACCTTC. Protein product: CASRASVGGDYGYTF.

The table lists this clonotype with many counts. This sequence joins TRBV3-1 and TRBJ2-5; D uncertain. This CDR3 has 12 amino acids. V lost 2 bases, J lost 2 bases, and 3 bases lay in between. Germline-derived CDR1 and CDR2 are LGHDT and YNNKEL (reference sequence). CDR3 amino acids: CASSQTQETQYF. The CDR3, as DNA: TGTGCCAGCAGCCAAACACAAGAGACCCAGTACTTC.

This clonotype was seen ten or more times. J is TRBJ1-2 and V is TRBV5-1, with 9 bases aligning to TRBD1. The CDR3 is made up of 15 amino acids. CDR1 SGHRS and CDR2 YFSETQ come from the germline V gene. Germline trimming cut 0 bases from V and 5 bases from J; bases unmatched to any gene: 5. As DNA, the CDR3 is TGCGCCAGCAGCTTGGAACAGGGGGCTAGGTATGGCTACACCTTC. This sequence encodes CASSLEQGARYGYTF.

This clonotype appeared many times. The chain couples TRBV12-3 or TRBV12-4 to TRBJ2-5; unclear D gene. The CDR3 spans 13 residues. Trimming stripped 6 bases from V and 2 bases from J, with 10 bases between. CDR3 nucleotide sequence: TGTGCCAGCAGACCGTTCGGGCAAGAGACCCAGTACTTC. It is translated as CASRPFGQETQYF.

This clonotype was counted at least ten times. The rearrangement joins TRBV12-3 or TRBV12-4 to TRBJ2-3; perhaps D is TRBD1 or TRBD2 (5 bases each). The CDR3 extends over 15 amino acids. Trimming took 1 base from V and 4 from J, leaving 12 bases between them. CDR3 sequence reads: CASSLVSGTPDTQYF. As DNA, the CDR3 is TGTGCCAGCAGTTTAGTATCGGGGACCCCAGATACGCAGTATTTT.

V usage is TRBV7-6 and J usage is TRBJ2-5; D may be TRBD1 or TRBD2 (5 bases each). Trimming removed 4 bases at V and 5 bases at J, with 17 bases between. In germline, CDR1 is SGHVS, CDR2 FNYEAQ. This CDR3 region has 15 residues. For the CDR3, the DNA is TGTGCCAGCAGCTCCCGTCCGGTGGGGGAGGAGACCCAGTACTTC. Its translation: CASSSRPVGEETQYF.

This clonotype occurred many times. The J gene is TRBJ2-1, the V gene TRBV29-1; D not certain. CDR1 SQVTM and CDR2 ANQGSEA come from the germline V gene. V was trimmed by 7 bases and J by 2 bases, leaving 9 bases between them. The CDR3 contains 12 residues. CDR3 loop: CSAAPAYNEQFF. The CDR3 DNA reads TGCAGCGCCGCTCCCGCCTACAATGAGCAGTTCTTC.

This clonotype was seen a handful of times. The CDR3 region has the DNA TGCAGTGCTAGTTATAGCGTGACCGGGGAGCTGTTTTTT. It yields the protein CSASYSVTGELFF. The chain couples TRBV20-1 to TRBJ2-2; TRBD2 might be the D (5 bases). This CDR3 has 13 amino acids. CDR1 and CDR2 from the germline V gene are DFQATT and SNEGSKA (reference sequence). Trimming took 3 bases from V and 5 from J, leaving 10 bases between them.

This clonotype occurred once. A read error may explain this, as a much larger clone is one base away. The chain recombines TRBV5-1 with TRBJ2-1, with 7 bases matching TRBD1. The CDR3 sequence is 17 residues long. Germline loops: CDR1 SGHRS, CDR2 YFSETQ. CDR3: CASSLRWTGDSYTEQFF. The CDR3 DNA is TGCGCCAGCAGCTTGCGTTGGACAGGCGACTCCTACACTGAGCAGTTCTTC.

This clonotype has a count of ten or more. J is TRBJ1-1 and V is TRBV5-1; D perhaps matches TRBD1 (5 bases). The germline V gene encodes CDR1 SGHRS and CDR2 YFSETQ. V shed 0 bases and J shed 5 bases, with 8 bases lying between them. The CDR3 consists of 13 residues. The CDR3 spells CASSLDGGTEAFF. The CDR3 region has the DNA TGCGCCAGCAGCTTGGATGGGGGTACTGAAGCTTTCTTT.

This clonotype has ten or more counts. This chain connects TRBV27 to TRBJ2-2; the D gene is possibly TRBD2 (6 bases). This CDR3 has 13 residues. In germline, CDR1 is MNHEY, CDR2 SMNVEV (reference sequence). V lost 6 bases, J lost 2 bases, and 7 bases lay in between. The CDR3 DNA is TGTGCCAGCAGGCGGGACAACACCGGGGAGCTGTTTTTT. Its translation: CASRRDNTGELFF.

This clonotype has just a few counts. Written as DNA, the CDR3 is TGTGCCAGCAGTTACTCGAGATCCAGCGCAAGTAATGAAGAGACCCAGTACTTC. Translated, it gives CASSYSRSSASNEETQYF. The rearrangement uses TRBV6-2 or TRBV6-3 and TRBJ2-5; no clear D. The CDR3 is 18 amino acids. The germline V gene has CDR1 MNHEY and CDR2 SVGEGT. Trimming removed 0 bases from V and 3 bases from J, with 20 bases in between.

This clonotype was counted ten times or more. The chain has TRBV7-9 and TRBJ1-1; TRBD1 is a possible D gene (6 bases). V gave up 4 bases and J gave up 5 bases, with 14 bases separating them. There are 14 residues in the CDR3. CDR1 is SEHNR and CDR2 is FQNEAQ in the germline V gene (reference sequence). CDR3 protein: CASSSSLGGTEAFF. For the CDR3, the DNA is TGTGCCAGCAGCTCCTCCCTAGGGGGGACTGAAGCTTTCTTT.

The sample holds many counts of this clonotype. V is TRBV3-1 and J is TRBJ1-2; D gene unclear. The ends were cut back, 0 bases at V and 4 bases at J, with 12 bases in the middle. The CDR3 is 15 residues long. In germline, CDR1 is LGHDT, CDR2 YNNKEL (reference sequence). In DNA, the CDR3 is TGTGCCAGCAGCCAAGATCCTAATCAGTTCTATGGCTACACCTTC. Translated, it gives CASSQDPNQFYGYTF. Complete variable domain (other parts from reference TRBV3-1 and TRBJ1-2): DTAVSQTPKYLVTQMGNDKSIKCEQNLGHDTMYWYKQDSKKFLKIMFSYNNKELIINETVPNRFSPKSPDKAHLNLHINSLELGDSAVYFCASSQDPNQFYGYTFGSGTRLTVV.

This clonotype was counted a few times. The chain joins TRBV11-2 to TRBJ2-3; D is unresolved. In germline, CDR1 is SGHAT, CDR2 FQNNGV. Trimming stripped 7 bases from V and 4 bases from J, with 6 bases between. The length of the CDR3 is 11 residues. CDR3 bases: TGTGCCAGCACCTTTGCAGATACGCAGTATTTT. Protein product: CASTFADTQYF.

This clonotype was found many times. The chain joins TRBV9 to TRBJ2-2; 7 bases agree with TRBD1. The CDR3 has 19 residues. The V gene's germline CDR1 is SGDLS and CDR2 YYNGEE. V lost 1 base to trimming and J lost 3 bases; unmatched junction nucleotides: 15. DNA for the CDR3: TGTGCCAGCAGCGTAACATTGGGACCTATCACAGGGGACACCGGGGAGCTGTTTTTT. Its protein is CASSVTLGPITGDTGELFF.

V gene TRBV7-9 combines with J gene TRBJ2-1; 8 bases map to TRBD1. V shed 5 bases and J 12 bases; nucleotides not matched to a gene: 3. Germline CDR1 and CDR2: SEHNR and FQNEAQ (reference sequence). This CDR3 region has 11 residues. CDR3 amino acids: CASSPGTGQFF. In DNA, the CDR3 is TGTGCCAGCAGCCCCGGGACAGGGCAGTTCTTC. Filled out from reference TRBV7-9 and TRBJ2-1, the complete variable domain reads DTGVSQNPRHKITKRGQNVTFRCDPISEHNRLYWYRQTLGQGPEFLTYFQNEAQLEKSRLLSDRFSAERPKGSFSTLEIQRTEQGDSAMYLCASSPGTGQFFGPGTRLTVL.